The T cell receptor beta chain under discussion was sequenced for a study of shared clonotypes between healthy human individuals. The V gene's germline CDR1 is SQVTM and CDR2 ANQGSEA. V lost 7 bases, J lost 4 bases, and 3 bases stayed unmatched. The CDR3 spans 11 residues. Findings of the study overall: Estimated clonotype richness was generally higher in naive than memory subsets.

Donors were healthy HIV-negative adults without recent acute infections or vaccinations. Remarks on this clone: Its matching antigen is unknown. The same CDR3 arises from other DNA sequences in this sample as well.

Repertoires were generated with immunoSEQ multiplex PCR, while TCRdb's copy carries only in-frame clones and drops some. The data contain over a million clones, about 84% of them singletons. The chain links TRBV29-1 to TRBJ2-7; TRBD1 matches at 8 bases. Source material: memory CD4+ T cells from PBMCs. As to subset: CD45RA-negative fraction. The receptor was derived from a young man in good health. Some clones in this sample may be carry-over from other donors' samples. DNA of the CDR3: TGCAGCGCCAGGACAGGGTACGAGCAGTACTTC. It translates to CSARTGYEQYF.